Below are 9 T cell receptor beta chains sequenced from a single sample in a study of early T cells in non-severe SARS-CoV-2 infection. TCRdb independently ran MiXCR on the 5' RACE reads; one entry per CDR3 protein. The table has about 56,000 distinct CDR3 sequences, about 14% seen once; the top ten hold approximately 4%. The sequenced sample was whole blood, obtained at baseline. These receptors were taken from an adult who was a healthcare worker with PCR-confirmed SARS-CoV-2 infection or an uninfected control (not recorded which).

The gene calls are TRBV11-2 and TRBJ2-5; 9 bases match TRBD2. The trim removed 5 bases at V and 2 bases at J, leaving 6 bases unmatched. This CDR3 contains 15 residues. The germline gives CDR1 SGHAT, CDR2 FQNNGV. The CDR3 DNA sequence: TGTGCCAGCAGCCTAGGGACTAGCAGGCAAGAGACCCAGTACTTC. This sequence encodes CASSLGTSRQETQYF.

V is TRBV7-9 and J is TRBJ2-7; D gene ambiguous. Germline V gene data show CDR1 as SEHNR and CDR2 as FQNEAQ (reference sequence). Trimming left V 5 bases short and J 3 bases short, with 11 bases between. The CDR3 consists of 13 residues. DNA for the CDR3: TGTGCCAGCAGCCCTCTGCCCAGCTACGAGCAGTACTTC. Its protein product is CASSPLPSYEQYF.

The chain has TRBV5-4 and TRBJ2-7; D remains ambiguous. V gave up 3 bases and J gave up 0 bases, with 13 bases separating them. Germline V lookup: CDR1 SGHNT, CDR2 YYREEE (reference sequence). The CDR3 is made up of 15 amino acids. CDR3 sequence reads: CASSSSGPSSYEQYF. CDR3 DNA sequence: TGTGCCAGCAGCTCCTCGGGCCCTAGCTCCTACGAGCAGTACTTC. Filled out from reference TRBV5-4 and TRBJ2-7, the complete variable domain reads ETGVTQSPTHLIKTRGQQVTLRCSSQSGHNTVSWYQQALGQGPQFIFQYYREEENGRGNFPPRFSGLQFPNYSSELNVNALELDDSALYLCASSSSGPSSYEQYFGPGTRLTVT.

The rearrangement links TRBV7-9 to TRBJ2-3; D perhaps matches TRBD2 (5 bases). The CDR3 is 14 amino acids. CDR1 is SEHNR, CDR2 FQNEAQ, per germline (reference sequence). Trimming removed 5 bases from V and 2 bases from J, with 11 bases in between. The CDR3 protein is CASSTADYTDTQYF. The DNA for the CDR3 is TGTGCCAGCAGCACAGCGGATTACACAGATACGCAGTATTTT.

J is TRBJ1-2 and V is TRBV10-3; no reliable D call. CDR3 length: 11 amino acids. The germline V gene has CDR1 ENHRY and CDR2 SYGVKD. The V gene lost 3 bases and the J gene lost 5 bases, with 4 bases spanning the gap. The CDR3 is CAISEWYGYTF. CDR3 coding DNA: TGTGCCATCAGTGAATGGTATGGCTACACCTTC.

This clonotype was found many times. V is TRBV10-3 and J is TRBJ2-5; D unresolved. Germline V lookup: CDR1 ENHRY, CDR2 SYGVKD. The CDR3 runs to 15 residues. V gave up 2 bases and J gave up 0 bases, with 10 bases separating them. CDR3 amino acids: CAISEASAYQETQYF. For the CDR3, the DNA is TGTGCCATCAGTGAGGCCAGTGCGTACCAAGAGACCCAGTACTTC.

This rearrangement joins TRBV23-1 to TRBJ2-4; 10 positions agree with TRBD1. TRBV23-1 is reported as an ORF; its role is uncertain. CDR3 length equals 16 residues. V was clipped by 4 bases and J by 4 bases; unmatched bases: 7. CDR3 nucleotide sequence: TGCGCCAGCAGTCGTCACGGACAGGGGGGGAAAAACATTCAGTACTTC. Protein: CASSRHGQGGKNIQYF.

This chain connects TRBV20-1 to TRBJ2-7; 11 nucleotides align to TRBD1. Germline CDR1 and CDR2: DFQATT and SNEGSKA (reference sequence). This CDR3 contains 11 residues. CDR3 bases: TGCAGCACTGGGACAGGGGGCGAGCAGTACTTC. Translated, it gives CSTGTGGEQYF.

In DNA, the CDR3 is TGTGCCAGCAGCCAAGCGGGAGATACGCAGTATTTT. Protein sequence: CASSQAGDTQYF. The genes are TRBV3-1 and TRBJ2-3; D remains ambiguous. Germline loops: CDR1 LGHDT, CDR2 YNNKEL (reference sequence). The ends were cut back, 1 base at V and 5 bases at J, with 4 bases in the middle. This CDR3 region has 12 residues.